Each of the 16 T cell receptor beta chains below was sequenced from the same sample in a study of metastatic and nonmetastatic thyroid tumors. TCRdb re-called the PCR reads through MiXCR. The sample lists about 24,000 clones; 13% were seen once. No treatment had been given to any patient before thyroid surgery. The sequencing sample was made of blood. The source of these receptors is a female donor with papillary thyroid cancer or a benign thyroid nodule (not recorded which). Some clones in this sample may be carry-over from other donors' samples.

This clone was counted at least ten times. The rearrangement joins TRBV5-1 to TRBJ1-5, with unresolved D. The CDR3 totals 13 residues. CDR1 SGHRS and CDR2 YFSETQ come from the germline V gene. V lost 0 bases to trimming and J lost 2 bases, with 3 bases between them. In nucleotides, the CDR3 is TGCGCCAGCAGCTTGGTAGGCAATCAGCCCCAGCATTTT. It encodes CASSLVGNQPQHF.

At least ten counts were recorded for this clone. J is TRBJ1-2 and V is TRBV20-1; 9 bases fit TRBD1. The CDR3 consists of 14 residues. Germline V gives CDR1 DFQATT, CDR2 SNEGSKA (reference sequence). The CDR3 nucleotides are TGCAGCCCAAGAGGTGACAGGGGGAACTATGGCTACACCTTC. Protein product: CSPRGDRGNYGYTF.

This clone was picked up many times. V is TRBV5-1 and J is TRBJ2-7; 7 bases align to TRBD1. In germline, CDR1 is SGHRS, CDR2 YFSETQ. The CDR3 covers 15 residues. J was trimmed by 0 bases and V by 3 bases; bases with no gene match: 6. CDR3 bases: TGCGCCAGCAGCTGGGGACAGACCATCTCCTACGAGCAGTACTTC. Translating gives CASSWGQTISYEQYF.

The CDR3 DNA sequence: TGTGCCAGCAGCCTCAGGGGTAGGAACGGGGAGCTGTTTTTT. This encodes CASSLRGRNGELFF. The chain employs TRBV11-3 and TRBJ2-2; tentatively, D is TRBD1 (6 bases). Trimming took 5 bases from V and 7 from J, leaving 14 bases between them. CDR3 size: 14 residues. From germline, CDR1 is SGHNT and CDR2 YENEEA. Using reference TRBV11-3 and TRBJ2-2 for the parts outside the CDR3, the full variable domain is EAGVVQSPRYKIIEKKQPVAFWCNPISGHNTLYWYLQNLGQGPELLIRYENEEAVDDSQLPKDRFSAERLKGVDSTLKIQPAELGDSAVYLCASSLRGRNGELFFGEGSRLTVL.

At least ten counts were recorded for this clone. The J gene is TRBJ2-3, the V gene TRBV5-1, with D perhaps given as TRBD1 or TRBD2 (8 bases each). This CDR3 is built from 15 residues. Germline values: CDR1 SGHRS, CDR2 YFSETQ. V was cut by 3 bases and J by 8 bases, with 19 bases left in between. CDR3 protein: CASSYGQGLGATQYF. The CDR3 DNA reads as TGCGCCAGCAGCTATGGACAGGGACTAGGCGCTACGCAGTATTTT.

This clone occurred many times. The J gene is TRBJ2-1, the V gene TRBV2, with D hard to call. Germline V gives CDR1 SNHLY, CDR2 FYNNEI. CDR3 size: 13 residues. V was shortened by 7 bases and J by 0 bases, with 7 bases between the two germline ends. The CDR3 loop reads CASTANSYNEQFF. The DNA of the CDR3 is TGTGCCAGCACTGCTAACTCCTACAATGAGCAGTTCTTC. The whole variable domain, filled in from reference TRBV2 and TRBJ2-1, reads EPEVTQTPSHQVTQMGQEVILRCVPISNHLYFYWYRQILGQKVEFLVSFYNNEISEKSEIFDDQFSVERPDGSNFTLKIRSTKLEDSAMYFCASTANSYNEQFFGPGTRLTVL.

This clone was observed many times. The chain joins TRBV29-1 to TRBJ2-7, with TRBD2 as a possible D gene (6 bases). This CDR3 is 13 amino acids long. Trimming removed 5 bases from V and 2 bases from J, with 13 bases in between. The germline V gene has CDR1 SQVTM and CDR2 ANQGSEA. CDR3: CSVTRDSTYEQYF. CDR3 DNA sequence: TGCAGCGTTACCCGGGACTCCACCTACGAGCAGTACTTC.

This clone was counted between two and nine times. For the CDR3, the DNA is TGTGCCAGCAGTTTAGAGTCCTACGAGCAGTACTTC. Translated: CASSLESYEQYF. V and J are TRBV12-3 or TRBV12-4 and TRBJ2-7; the D is unclear. With 1 base removed from V and 1 base from J, the gap between germline ends came to 2 bases. CDR3 size: 12 residues.

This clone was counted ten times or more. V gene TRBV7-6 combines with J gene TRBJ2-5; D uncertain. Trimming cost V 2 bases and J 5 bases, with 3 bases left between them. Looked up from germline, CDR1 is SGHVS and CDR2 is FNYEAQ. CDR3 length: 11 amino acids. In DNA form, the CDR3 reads TGTGCCAGCAGCTTAAGCGAGACCCAGTACTTC. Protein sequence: CASSLSETQYF.

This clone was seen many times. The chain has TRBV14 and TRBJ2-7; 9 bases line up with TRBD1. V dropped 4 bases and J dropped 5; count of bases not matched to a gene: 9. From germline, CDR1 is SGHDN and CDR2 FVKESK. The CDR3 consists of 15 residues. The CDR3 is CASSRRSGTGHEQYF. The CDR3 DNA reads TGTGCCAGCAGCCGACGGTCCGGGACAGGGCACGAGCAGTACTTC. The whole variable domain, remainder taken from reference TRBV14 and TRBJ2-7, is EAGVTQFPSHSVIEKGQTVTLRCDPISGHDNLYWYRRVMGKEIKFLLHFVKESKQDESGMPNNRFLAERTGGTYSTLKVQPAELEDSGVYFCASSRRSGTGHEQYFGPGTRLTVT.

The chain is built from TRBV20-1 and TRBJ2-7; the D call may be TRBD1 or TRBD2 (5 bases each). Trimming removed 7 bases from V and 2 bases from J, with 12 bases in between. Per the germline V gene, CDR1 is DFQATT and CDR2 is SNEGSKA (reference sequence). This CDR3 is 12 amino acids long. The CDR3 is CSVPGRTYEQYF. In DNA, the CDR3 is TGCAGTGTTCCGGGACGTACCTACGAGCAGTACTTC.

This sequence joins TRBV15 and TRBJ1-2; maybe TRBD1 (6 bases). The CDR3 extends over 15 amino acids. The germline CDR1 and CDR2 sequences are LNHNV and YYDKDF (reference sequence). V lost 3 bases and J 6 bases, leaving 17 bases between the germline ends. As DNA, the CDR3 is TGTGCCACCAGCAGGGGGGATACAGGGATCGATGGCTACACCTTC. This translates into CATSRGDTGIDGYTF.

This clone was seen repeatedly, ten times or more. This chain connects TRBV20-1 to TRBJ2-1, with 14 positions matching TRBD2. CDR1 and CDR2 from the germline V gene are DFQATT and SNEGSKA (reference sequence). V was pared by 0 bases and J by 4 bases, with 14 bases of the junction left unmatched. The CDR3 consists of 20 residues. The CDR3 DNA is TGCAGTGCTAGAGATTATGGGGGACTAGCGGGAGTCGGTGATTACAATGAGCAGTTCTTC. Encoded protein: CSARDYGGLAGVGDYNEQFF.

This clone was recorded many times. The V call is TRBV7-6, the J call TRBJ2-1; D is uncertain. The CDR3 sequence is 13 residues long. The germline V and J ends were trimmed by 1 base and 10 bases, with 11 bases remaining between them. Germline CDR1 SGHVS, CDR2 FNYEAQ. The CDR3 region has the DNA TGTGCCAGCAGCTTAGACCCGGGTACGGAGCAGTTCTTC. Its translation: CASSLDPGTEQFF.

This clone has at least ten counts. The CDR3 loop reads CASSSLHSSGREMPYEQYF. The CDR3 region has the DNA TGTGCCAGCTCATCCCTCCACAGTAGCGGGAGGGAGATGCCCTACGAGCAGTACTTC. The rearrangement joins TRBV18 to TRBJ2-7; 11 positions match TRBD2. CDR1 and CDR2 (germline): KGHSH, LQKENI. The CDR3 loop spans 19 amino acids. J lost 2 bases, V lost 5 bases, and 17 bases had no gene match.

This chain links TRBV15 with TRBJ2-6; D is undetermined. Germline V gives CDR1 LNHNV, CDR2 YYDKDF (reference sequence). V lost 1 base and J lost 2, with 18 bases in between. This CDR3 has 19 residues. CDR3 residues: CATSRGAIHTEAGANVLTF. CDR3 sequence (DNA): TGTGCCACCAGCAGAGGGGCAATACATACAGAGGCTGGGGCCAACGTCCTGACTTTC.